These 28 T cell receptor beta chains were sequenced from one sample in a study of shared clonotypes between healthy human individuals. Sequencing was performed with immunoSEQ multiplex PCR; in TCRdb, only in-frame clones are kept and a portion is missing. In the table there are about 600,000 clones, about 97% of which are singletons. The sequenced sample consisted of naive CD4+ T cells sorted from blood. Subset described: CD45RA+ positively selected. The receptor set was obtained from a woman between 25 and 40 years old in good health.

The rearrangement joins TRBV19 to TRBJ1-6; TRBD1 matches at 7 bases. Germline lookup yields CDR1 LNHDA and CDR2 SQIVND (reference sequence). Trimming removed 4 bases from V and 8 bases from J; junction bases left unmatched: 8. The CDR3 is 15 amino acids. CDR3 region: CASSKGQPSDSPLHF. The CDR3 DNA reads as TGTGCCAGTAGTAAGGGACAGCCGAGTGATTCACCCCTCCACTTT.

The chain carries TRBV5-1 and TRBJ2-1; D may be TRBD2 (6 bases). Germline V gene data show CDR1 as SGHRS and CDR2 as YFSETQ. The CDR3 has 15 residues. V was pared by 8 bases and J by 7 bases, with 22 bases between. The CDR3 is CASTTRDFPGNEQFF. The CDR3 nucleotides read TGCGCCAGTACTACCCGGGACTTCCCAGGGAATGAGCAGTTCTTC.

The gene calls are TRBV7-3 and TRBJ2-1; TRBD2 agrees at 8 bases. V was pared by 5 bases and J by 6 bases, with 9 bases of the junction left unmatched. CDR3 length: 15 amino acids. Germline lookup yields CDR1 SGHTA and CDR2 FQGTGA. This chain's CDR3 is CASSASGSGGNEQFF. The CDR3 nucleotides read TGTGCCAGCAGCGCAAGCGGGAGTGGAGGCAATGAGCAGTTCTTC.

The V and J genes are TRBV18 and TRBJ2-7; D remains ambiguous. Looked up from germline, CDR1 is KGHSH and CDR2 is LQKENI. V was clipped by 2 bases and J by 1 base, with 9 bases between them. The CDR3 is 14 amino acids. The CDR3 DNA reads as TGTGCCAGCTCACCAGAGGACCAGTCCTACGAGCAGTACTTC. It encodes CASSPEDQSYEQYF.

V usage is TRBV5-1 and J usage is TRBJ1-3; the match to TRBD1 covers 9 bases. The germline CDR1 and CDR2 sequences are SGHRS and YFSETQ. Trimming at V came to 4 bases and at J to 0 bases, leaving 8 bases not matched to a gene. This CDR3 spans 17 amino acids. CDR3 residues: CASSKTGQGSSGNTIYF. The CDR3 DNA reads TGCGCCAGCAGCAAGACTGGACAGGGGTCCTCTGGAAACACCATATATTTT.

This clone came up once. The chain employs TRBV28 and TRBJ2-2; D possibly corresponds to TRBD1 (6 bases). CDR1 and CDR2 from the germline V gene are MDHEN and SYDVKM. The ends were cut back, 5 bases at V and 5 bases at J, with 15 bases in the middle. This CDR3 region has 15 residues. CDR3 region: CASSRRTETTGELFF. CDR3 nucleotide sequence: TGTGCCAGCAGTCGACGGACAGAAACAACCGGGGAGCTGTTTTTT.

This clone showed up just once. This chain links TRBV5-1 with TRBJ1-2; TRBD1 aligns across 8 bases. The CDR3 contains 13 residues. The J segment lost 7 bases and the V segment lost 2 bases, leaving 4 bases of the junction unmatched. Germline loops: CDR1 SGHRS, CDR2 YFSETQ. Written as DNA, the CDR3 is TGCGCCAGCAGCTTACAGGGGGAGGCTGGCTACACCTTC. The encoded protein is CASSLQGEAGYTF.

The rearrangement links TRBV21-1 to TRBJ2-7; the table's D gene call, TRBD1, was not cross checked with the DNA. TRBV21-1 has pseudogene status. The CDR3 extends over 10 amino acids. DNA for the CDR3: TGTGCCCCACTTGGGTTTCAGGAGTACTTC. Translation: CAPLGFQEYF.

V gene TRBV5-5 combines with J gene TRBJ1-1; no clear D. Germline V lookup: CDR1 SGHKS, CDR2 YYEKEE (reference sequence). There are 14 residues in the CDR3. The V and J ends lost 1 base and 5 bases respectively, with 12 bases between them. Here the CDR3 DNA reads TGTGCCAGCAGCTTGCAACAGAGGGTTACTGAAGCTTTCTTT. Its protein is CASSLQQRVTEAFF.

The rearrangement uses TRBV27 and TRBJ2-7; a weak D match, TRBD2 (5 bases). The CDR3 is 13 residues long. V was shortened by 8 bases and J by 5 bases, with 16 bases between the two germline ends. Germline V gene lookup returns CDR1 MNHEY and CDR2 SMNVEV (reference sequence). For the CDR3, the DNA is TGTGCCAGCGGACGGGATGTAGAGAACGAGCAGTACTTC. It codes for CASGRDVENEQYF.

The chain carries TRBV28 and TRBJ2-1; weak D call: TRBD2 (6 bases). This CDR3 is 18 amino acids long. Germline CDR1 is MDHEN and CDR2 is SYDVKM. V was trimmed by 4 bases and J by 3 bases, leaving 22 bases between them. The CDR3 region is CASSSPLGRDSYYNEQFF. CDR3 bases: TGTGCCAGCAGTTCACCTCTTGGACGGGACTCATACTACAATGAGCAGTTCTTC. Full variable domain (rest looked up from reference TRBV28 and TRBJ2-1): DVKVTQSSRYLVKRTGEKVFLECVQDMDHENMFWYRQDPGLGLRLIYFSYDVKMKEKGDIPEGYSVSREKKERFSLILESASTNQTSMYLCASSSPLGRDSYYNEQFFGPGTRLTVL.

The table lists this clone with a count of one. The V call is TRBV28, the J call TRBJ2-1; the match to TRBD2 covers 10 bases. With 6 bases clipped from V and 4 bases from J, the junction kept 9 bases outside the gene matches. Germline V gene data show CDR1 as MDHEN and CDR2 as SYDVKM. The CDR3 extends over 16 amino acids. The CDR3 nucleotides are TGTGCCAGCAGCGCCGGACTAGCGGCCAGTTACAATGAGCAGTTCTTC. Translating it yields CASSAGLAASYNEQFF.

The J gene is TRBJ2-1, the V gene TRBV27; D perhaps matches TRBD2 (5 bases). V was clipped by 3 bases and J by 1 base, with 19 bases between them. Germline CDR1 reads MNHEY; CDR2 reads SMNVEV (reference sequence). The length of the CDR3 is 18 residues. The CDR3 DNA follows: TGTGCCAGCAGTTTCCTCGTGTTGTCCTGGGAGTCCTACAATGAGCAGTTCTTC. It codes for CASSFLVLSWESYNEQFF.

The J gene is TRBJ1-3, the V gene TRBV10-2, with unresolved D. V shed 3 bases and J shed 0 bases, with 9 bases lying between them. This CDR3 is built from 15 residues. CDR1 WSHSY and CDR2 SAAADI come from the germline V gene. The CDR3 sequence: CASSDERGSGNTIYF. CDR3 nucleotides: TGCGCCAGCAGTGATGAGAGAGGCTCTGGAAACACCATATATTTT.

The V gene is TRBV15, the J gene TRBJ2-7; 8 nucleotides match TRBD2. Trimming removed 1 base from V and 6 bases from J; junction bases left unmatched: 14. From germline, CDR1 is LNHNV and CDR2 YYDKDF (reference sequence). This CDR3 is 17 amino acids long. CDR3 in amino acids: CATSRAGGSGMWGEQYF. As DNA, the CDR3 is TGTGCCACCAGCAGAGCTGGGGGTAGCGGGATGTGGGGCGAGCAGTACTTC. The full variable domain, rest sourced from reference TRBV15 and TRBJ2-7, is DAMVIQNPRYQVTQFGKPVTLSCSQTLNHNVMYWYQQKSSQAPKLLFHYYDKDFNNEADTPDNFQSRRPNTSFCFLDIRSPGLGDTAMYLCATSRAGGSGMWGEQYFGPGTRLTVT.

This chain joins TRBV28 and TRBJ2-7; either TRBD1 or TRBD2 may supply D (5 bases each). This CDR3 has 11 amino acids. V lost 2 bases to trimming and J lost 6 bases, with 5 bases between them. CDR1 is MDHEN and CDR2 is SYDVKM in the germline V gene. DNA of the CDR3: TGTGCCAGCAGTTTAGGGACCGAGCAGTACTTC. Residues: CASSLGTEQYF. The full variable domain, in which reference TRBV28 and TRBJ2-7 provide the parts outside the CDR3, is DVKVTQSSRYLVKRTGEKVFLECVQDMDHENMFWYRQDPGLGLRLIYFSYDVKMKEKGDIPEGYSVSREKKERFSLILESASTNQTSMYLCASSLGTEQYFGPGTRLTVT.

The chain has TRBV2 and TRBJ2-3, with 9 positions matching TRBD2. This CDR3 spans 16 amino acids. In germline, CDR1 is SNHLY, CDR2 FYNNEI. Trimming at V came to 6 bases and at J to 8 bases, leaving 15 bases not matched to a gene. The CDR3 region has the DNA TGTGCCAGCAGGTCAAGACTAGCGGATGGGAGGAGTACGCAGTATTTT. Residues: CASRSRLADGRSTQYF.

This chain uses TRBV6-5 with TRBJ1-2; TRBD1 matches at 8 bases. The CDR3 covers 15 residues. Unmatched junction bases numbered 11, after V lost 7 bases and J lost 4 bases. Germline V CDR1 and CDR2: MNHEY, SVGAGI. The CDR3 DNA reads TGTGCCAGCACTAGTCCCGGACAGGGAGCCTATGGCTACACCTTC. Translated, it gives CASTSPGQGAYGYTF.

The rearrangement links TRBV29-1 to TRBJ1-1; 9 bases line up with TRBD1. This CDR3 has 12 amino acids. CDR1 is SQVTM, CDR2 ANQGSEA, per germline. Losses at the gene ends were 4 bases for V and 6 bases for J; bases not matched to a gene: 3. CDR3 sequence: CSVARTGAEAFF. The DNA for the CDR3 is TGCAGCGTTGCCCGGACAGGGGCTGAAGCTTTCTTT. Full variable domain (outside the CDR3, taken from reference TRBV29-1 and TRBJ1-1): SAVISQKPSRDICQRGTSLTIQCQVDSQVTMMFWYRQQPGQSLTLIATANQGSEATYESGFVIDKFPISRPNLTFSTLTVSNMSPEDSSIYLCSVARTGAEAFFGQGTRLTVV.

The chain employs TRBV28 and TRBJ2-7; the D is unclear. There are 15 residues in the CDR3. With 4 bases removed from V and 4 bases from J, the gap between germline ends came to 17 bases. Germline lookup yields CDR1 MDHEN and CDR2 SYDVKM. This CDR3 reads CASSSLPTARYEQYF. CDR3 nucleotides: TGTGCCAGCAGTTCCCTCCCCACAGCCAGATACGAGCAGTACTTC. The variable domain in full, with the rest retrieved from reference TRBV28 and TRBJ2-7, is DVKVTQSSRYLVKRTGEKVFLECVQDMDHENMFWYRQDPGLGLRLIYFSYDVKMKEKGDIPEGYSVSREKKERFSLILESASTNQTSMYLCASSSLPTARYEQYFGPGTRLTVT.

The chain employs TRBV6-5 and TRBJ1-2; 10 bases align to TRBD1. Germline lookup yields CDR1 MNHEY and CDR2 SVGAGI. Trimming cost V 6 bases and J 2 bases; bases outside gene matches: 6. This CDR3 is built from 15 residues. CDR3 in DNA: TGTGCCAGCAGCCGGGACAGGGGAGCAAACTATGGCTACACCTTC. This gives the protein CASSRDRGANYGYTF.

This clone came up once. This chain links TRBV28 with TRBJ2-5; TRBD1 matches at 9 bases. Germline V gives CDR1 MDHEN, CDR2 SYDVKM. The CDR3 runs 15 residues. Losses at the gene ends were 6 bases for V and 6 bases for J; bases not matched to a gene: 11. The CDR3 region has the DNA TGTGCCAGCAGCCCGGGACAGGGCAAAGGAAAGACCCAGTACTTC. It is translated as CASSPGQGKGKTQYF.

DNA of the CDR3: TGTGCCAGCAGCTTAAGAGCGGGATCAGATACGCAGTATTTT. Its protein product is CASSLRAGSDTQYF. This chain links TRBV11-2 with TRBJ2-3, with 7 bases aligning to TRBD2. The V and J ends lost 2 bases and 4 bases, in that order; junction bases with no gene match: 3. CDR3 size: 14 residues. The V gene's germline CDR1 is SGHAT and CDR2 FQNNGV.

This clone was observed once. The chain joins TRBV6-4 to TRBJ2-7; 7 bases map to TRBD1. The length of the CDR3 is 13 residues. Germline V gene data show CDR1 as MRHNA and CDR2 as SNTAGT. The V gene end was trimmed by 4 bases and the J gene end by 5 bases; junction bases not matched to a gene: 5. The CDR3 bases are TGTGCCAGCAGTGCGACAGGGTCCGACGAGCAGTACTTC. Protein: CASSATGSDEQYF.

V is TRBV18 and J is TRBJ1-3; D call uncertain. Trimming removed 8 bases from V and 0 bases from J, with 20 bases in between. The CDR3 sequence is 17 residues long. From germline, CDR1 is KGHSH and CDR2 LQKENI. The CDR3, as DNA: TGTGCCAGCACCACACCAGTACCGGGAATCTCTGGAAACACCATATATTTT. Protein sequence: CASTTPVPGISGNTIYF.

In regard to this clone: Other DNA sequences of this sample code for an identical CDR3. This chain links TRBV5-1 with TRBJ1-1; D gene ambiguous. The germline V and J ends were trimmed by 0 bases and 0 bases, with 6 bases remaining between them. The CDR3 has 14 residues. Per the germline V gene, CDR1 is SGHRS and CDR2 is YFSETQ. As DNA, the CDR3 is TGCGCCAGCAGCTTGGTCACGATGAACACTGAAGCTTTCTTT. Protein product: CASSLVTMNTEAFF.

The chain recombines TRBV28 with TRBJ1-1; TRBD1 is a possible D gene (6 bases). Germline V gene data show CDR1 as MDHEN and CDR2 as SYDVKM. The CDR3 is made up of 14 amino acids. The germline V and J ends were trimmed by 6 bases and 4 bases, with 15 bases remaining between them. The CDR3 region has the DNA TGTGCCAGCAGGCCACAGGGAGGGGGCACTGAAGCTTTCTTT. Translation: CASRPQGGGTEAFF.

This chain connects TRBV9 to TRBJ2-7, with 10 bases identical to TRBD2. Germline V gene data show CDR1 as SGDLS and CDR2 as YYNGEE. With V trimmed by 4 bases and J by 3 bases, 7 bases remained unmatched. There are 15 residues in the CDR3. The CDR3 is CASSPRTSGVYEQYF. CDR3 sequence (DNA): TGTGCCAGCAGCCCTCGCACTAGCGGGGTCTACGAGCAGTACTTC.